Included here is one TCR beta chain sequence, with context. Authors' processing steps: Amplification from reference gene primers served as the basis for estimated nucleated cell counts. The table came from immunoSEQ multiplex PCR; TCRdb's copy has only in-frame clones and leaves some out. V and J calls and clone size follow that table, whereas D and trimming were derived from the DNA. The sample lists about 83,000 clones, more than 80% occurring once. The data were obtained in a study of blood T cell repertoires in COVID-19. Study-level information: The samples span acute and convalescent COVID-19 from the United States, Italy and Spain. From T cells, B-cell-depleted T cells, or PBMCs came the material, which was cDNA or gDNA.

Sequenced sample: peripheral blood. The TCR sequence derives from a woman aged 80 or over with acute or convalescent COVID-19.

In nucleotides, the CDR3 is TGTGCCACCAGTGATTTGGACAGATTCAATCAGCCCCAGCATTTT. Its protein is CATSDLDRFNQPQHF. This chain uses TRBV24-1 with TRBJ1-5; maybe TRBD1 (5 bases). The CDR3 spans 15 residues. Germline CDR1 and CDR2: KGHDR and SFDVKD. Trimming removed 0 bases from V and 3 bases from J, with 8 bases in between.